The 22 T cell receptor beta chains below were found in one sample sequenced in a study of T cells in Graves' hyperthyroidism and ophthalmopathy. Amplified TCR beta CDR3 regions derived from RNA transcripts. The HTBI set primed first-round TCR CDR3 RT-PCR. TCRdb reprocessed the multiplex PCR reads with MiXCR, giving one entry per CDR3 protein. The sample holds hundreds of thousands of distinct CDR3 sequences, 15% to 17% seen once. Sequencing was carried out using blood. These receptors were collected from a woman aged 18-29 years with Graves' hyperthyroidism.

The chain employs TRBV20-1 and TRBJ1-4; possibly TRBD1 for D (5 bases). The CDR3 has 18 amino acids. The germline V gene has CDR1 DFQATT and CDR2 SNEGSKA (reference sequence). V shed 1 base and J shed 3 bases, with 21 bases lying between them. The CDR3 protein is CSARGVIGRIGANEKLFF. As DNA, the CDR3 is TGCAGTGCTAGAGGGGTAATCGGGCGTATAGGGGCTAATGAAAAACTGTTTTTT.

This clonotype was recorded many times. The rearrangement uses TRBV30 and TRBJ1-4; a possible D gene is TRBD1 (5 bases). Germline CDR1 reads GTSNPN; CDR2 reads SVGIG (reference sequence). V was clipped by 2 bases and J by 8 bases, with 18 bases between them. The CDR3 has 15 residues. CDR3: CAWSLPGGAGEKLFF. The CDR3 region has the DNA TGTGCCTGGAGTCTCCCTGGGGGAGCTGGCGAAAAACTGTTTTTT. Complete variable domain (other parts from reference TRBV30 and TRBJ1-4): SQTIHQWPATLVQPVGSPLSLECTVEGTSNPNLYWYRQAAGRGLQLLFYSVGIGQISSEVPQNLSASRPQDRQFILSSKKLLLSDSGFYLCAWSLPGGAGEKLFFGSGTQLSVL.

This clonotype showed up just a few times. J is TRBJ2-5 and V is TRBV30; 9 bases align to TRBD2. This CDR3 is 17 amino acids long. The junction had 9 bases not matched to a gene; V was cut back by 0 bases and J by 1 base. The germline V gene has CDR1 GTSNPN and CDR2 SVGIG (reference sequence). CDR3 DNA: TGTGCCTGGAGTGTACGTAGGAGCGGGGGGCTCCAAGAGACCCAGTACTTC. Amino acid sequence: CAWSVRRSGGLQETQYF.

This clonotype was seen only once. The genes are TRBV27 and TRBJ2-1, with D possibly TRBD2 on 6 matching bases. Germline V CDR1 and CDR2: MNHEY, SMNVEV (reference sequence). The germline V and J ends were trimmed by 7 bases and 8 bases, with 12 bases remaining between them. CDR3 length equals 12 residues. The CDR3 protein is CASMGGYDEQFF. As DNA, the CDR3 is TGTGCCAGCATGGGGGGTTACGATGAGCAGTTCTTC.

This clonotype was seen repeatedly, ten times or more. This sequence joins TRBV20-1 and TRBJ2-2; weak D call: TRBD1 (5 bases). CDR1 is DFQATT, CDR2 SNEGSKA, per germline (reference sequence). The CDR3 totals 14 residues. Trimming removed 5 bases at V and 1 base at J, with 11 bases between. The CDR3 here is CSARPGQNTGELFF. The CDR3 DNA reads TGCAGTGCTCGGCCCGGACAGAACACCGGGGAGCTGTTTTTT.

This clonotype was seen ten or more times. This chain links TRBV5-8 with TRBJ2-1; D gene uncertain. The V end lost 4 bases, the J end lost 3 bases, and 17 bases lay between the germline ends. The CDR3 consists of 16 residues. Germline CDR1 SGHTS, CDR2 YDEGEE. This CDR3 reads CASSLRGEPSYNEQFF. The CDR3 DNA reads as TGTGCCAGCAGCCTCCGCGGTGAGCCAAGCTACAATGAGCAGTTCTTC.

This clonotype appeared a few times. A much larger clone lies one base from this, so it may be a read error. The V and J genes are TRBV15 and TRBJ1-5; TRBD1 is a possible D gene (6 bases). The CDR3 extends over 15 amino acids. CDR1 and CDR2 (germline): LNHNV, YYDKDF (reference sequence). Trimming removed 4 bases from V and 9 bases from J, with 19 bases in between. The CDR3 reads CATSMVGASGRPQHF. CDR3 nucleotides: TGTGCCACCAGCATGGTGGGGGCCTCGGGTCGGCCCCAGCATTTT.

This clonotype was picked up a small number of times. The chain's CDR3 is CSARDFAGFSYEQYF. CDR3 DNA sequence: TGCAGTGCTAGAGATTTTGCAGGGTTCTCCTACGAGCAGTACTTC. The rearrangement uses TRBV20-1 and TRBJ2-7, with TRBD1 as a possible D gene (5 bases). V lost 0 bases, J lost 0 bases, and 12 bases lay in between. The CDR3 has 15 amino acids. The germline gives CDR1 DFQATT, CDR2 SNEGSKA (reference sequence).

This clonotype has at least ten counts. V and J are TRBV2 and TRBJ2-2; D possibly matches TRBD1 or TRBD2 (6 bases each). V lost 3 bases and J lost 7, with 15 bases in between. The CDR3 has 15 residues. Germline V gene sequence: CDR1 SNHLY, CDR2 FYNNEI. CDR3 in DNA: TGTGCCAGCAGTGATCAACAGGGAGGTATCGGGGAGCTGTTTTTT. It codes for CASSDQQGGIGELFF.

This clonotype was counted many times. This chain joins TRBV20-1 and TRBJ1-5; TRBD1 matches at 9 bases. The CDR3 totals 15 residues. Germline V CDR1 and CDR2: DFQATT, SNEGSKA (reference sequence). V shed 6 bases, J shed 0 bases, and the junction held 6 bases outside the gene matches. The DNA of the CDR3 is TGCAGTGCAATTGACAGGGGGGATAGCAATCAGCCCCAGCATTTT. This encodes CSAIDRGDSNQPQHF.

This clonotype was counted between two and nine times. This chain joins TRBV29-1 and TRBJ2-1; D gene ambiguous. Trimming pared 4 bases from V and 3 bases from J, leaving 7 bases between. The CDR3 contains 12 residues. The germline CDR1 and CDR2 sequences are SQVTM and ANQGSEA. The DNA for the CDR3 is TGCAGCGTTGGTGTCAACTACAATGAGCAGTTCTTC. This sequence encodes CSVGVNYNEQFF.

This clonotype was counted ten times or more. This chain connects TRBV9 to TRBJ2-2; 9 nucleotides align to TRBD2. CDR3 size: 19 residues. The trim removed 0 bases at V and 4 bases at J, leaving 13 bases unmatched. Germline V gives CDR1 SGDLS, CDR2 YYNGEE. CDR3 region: CASSVAKDGSGSLTGELFF. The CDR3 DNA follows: TGTGCCAGCAGCGTAGCTAAGGATGGTAGCGGGAGTCTCACCGGGGAGCTGTTTTTT.

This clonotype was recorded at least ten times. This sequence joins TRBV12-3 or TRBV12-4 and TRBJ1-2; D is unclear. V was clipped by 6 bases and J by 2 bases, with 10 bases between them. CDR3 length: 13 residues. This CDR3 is CASSRSGNYGYTF. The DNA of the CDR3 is TGTGCCAGCAGCCGTTCGGGGAACTATGGCTACACCTTC.

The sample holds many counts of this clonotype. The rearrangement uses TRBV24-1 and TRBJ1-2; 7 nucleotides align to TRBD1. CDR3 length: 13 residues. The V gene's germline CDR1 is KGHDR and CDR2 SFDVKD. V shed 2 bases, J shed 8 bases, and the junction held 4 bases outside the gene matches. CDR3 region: CATSDSLRGGYTF. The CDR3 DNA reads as TGTGCCACCAGTGATTCCCTCAGGGGGGGCTACACCTTC.

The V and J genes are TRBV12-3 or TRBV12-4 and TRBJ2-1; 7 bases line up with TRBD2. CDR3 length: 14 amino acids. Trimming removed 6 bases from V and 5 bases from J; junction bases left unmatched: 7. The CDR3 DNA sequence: TGTGCCAGCAGGCCCTTGGGGGGGAACAATGAGCAGTTCTTC. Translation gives CASRPLGGNNEQFF.

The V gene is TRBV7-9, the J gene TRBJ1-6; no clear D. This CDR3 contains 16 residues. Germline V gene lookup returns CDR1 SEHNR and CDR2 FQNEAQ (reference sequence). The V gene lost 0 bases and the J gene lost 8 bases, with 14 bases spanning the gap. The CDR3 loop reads CASSLAYGTEHSPLHF. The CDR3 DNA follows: TGTGCCAGCAGCTTAGCGTACGGAACAGAACATTCACCCCTCCACTTT.

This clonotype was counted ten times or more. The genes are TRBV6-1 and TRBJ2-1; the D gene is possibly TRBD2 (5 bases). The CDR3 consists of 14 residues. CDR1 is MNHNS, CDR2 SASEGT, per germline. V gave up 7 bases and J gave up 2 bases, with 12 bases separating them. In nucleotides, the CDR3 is TGTGCCAGCACCCACGGGGTCCCCTACAATGAGCAGTTCTTC. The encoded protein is CASTHGVPYNEQFF.

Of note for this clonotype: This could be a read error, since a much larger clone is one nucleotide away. The CDR3 DNA sequence: TGTGCCAGCAGCTCCTCTACGGGAGATATGCAGTATTTT. Protein: CASSSSTGDMQYF. V gene TRBV7-9 combines with J gene TRBJ2-3; TRBD2 might be the D (6 bases). This CDR3 region has 13 residues. CDR1 is SEHNR, CDR2 FQNEAQ, per germline (reference sequence).

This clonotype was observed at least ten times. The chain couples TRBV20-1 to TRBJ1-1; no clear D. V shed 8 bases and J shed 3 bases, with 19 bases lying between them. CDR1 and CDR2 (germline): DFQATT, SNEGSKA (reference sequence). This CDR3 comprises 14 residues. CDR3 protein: CSQTGPSGDTEAFF. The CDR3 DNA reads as TGCAGTCAGACCGGTCCTAGTGGGGACACTGAAGCTTTCTTT.

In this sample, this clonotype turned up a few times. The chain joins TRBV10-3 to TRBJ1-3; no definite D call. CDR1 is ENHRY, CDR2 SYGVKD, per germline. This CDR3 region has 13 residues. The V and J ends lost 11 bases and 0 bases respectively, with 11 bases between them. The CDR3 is CALKDSSGNTIYF. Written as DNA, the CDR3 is TGTGCCCTAAAGGACTCCTCTGGAAACACCATATATTTT.

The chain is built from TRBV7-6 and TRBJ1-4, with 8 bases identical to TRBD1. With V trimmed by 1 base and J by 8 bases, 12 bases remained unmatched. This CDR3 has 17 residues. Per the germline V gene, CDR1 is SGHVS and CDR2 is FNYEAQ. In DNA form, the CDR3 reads TGTGCCAGCAGCTTAGAGGCAGGGGGCGCGTTACGGGAAAAACTGTTTTTT. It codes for CASSLEAGGALREKLFF.

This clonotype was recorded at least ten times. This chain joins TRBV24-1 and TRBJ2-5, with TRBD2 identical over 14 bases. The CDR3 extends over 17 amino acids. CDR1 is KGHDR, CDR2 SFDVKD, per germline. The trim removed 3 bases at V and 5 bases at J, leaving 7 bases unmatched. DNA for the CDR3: TGTGCCACCAGTGATACTGGACTAGCGGGAGGATCGGAGACCCAGTACTTC. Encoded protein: CATSDTGLAGGSETQYF.